This T cell receptor beta chain was identified in a study of tumor-infiltrating lymphocytes in oesophageal squamous cell carcinoma (dated by TCRdb to 2016 to 2017). Receptor libraries were prepared by PCR. Sequencing took place on an Illumina HiSeq 2000. The public reads were reprocessed in TCRdb via fastp at Q25 and MiXCR, keeping in-frame beta chains. Every distinct CDR3 protein forms one entry, paired with its most common genes and DNA. The sample table records 15,000 to 25,000 distinct CDR3 sequences; 40% to 45% of these occur just once. Clones ranked in the top ten supply roughly 14% of the sample. This clonotype was recorded once. What this receptor recognizes is not known. Since a much larger clone is just one base distant, this may be a read error. It is likely a read error, because the conserved phenylalanine at the end of the CDR3 is missing. This receptor was obtained from a male donor with esophageal squamous cell carcinoma. The specimen was normal esophageal tissue next to the tumor.

The CDR3 amino acid sequence is: CASSPTGFISGANVLTS. The sequenced DNA is TGTGCCAGCAGTCCCACGGGGTTTATCTCTGGGGCCAACGTCCTGACTTCC. The chain links TRBV28 with TRBJ2-5; the D segment could be TRBD2, given 5 matching bases. The assigned J gene may be wrong: the sequence end matches TRBJ2-6 better. CDR1 and CDR2, per the germline V gene, are MDHEN and SYDVKM. The CDR3 adds up to 17 amino acids, both ends counted. Only the CDR3 part of the read is kept: 51 bases, read in frame from the first base.